This TCR beta chain stems from a study of response to subunit inactivated influenza vaccine. Notes on the study in general: Each seasonal influenza vaccination, the authors suggested, recruits few new T cells.

J gave up 5 bases and V 5 bases, and 9 bases lay outside the gene matches. Germline V lookup: CDR1 SGHRS, CDR2 YFSETQ. This CDR3 is built from 14 residues. TCRdb passed the RT-PCR reads through MiXCR, listing each CDR3 protein once. The profile shows about 700,000 distinct CDR3 sequences, approximately 15% of them singletons. This clonotype was observed a few times. The target antigen is unknown. The sequences come from PBMCs from blood, collected less than 15 days before vaccination. The chain carries TRBV5-1 and TRBJ2-7; TRBD2 matches 8 bases. The TCR comes from a man in his fifties who received an inactivated influenza vaccine. CDR3 region: CASSFGGGPNEQYF. The CDR3 DNA reads as TGCGCCAGCAGTTTCGGCGGGGGGCCTAACGAGCAGTACTTC.